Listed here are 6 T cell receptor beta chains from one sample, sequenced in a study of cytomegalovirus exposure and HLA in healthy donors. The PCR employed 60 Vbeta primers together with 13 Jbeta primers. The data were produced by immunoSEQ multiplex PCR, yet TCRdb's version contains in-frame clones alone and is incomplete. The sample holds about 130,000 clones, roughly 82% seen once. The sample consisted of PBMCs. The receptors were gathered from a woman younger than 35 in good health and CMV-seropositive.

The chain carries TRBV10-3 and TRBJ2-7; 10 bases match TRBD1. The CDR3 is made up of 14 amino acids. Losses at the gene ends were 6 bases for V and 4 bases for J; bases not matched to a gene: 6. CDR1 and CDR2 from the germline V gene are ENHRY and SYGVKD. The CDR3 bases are TGTGCCATCAGCCCGACAGGGGGCGGATACGAGCAGTACTTC. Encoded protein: CAISPTGGGYEQYF.

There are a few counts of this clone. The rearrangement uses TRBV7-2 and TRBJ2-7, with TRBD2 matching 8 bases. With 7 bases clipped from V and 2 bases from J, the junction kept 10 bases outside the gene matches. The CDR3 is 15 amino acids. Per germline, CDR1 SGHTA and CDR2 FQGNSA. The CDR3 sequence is CASTLPLAGTYEQYF. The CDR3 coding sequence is TGTGCCAGCACACTACCTTTAGCGGGGACCTACGAGCAGTACTTC.

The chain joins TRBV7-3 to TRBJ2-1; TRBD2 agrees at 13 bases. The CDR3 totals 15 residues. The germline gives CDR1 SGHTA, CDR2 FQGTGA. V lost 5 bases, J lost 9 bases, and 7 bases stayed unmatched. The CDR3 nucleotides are TGTGCCAGCAGCCCACTAGCGGGGGGGCTGGGTGAGCAGTTCTTC. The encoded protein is CASSPLAGGLGEQFF.

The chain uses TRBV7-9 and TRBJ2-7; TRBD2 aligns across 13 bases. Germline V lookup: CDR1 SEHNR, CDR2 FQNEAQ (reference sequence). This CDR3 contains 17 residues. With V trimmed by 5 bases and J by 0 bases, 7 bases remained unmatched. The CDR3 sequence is CASSGTRLAGGSYEQYF. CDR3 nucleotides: TGTGCCAGCAGCGGAACCAGACTAGCGGGGGGCTCCTACGAGCAGTACTTC.

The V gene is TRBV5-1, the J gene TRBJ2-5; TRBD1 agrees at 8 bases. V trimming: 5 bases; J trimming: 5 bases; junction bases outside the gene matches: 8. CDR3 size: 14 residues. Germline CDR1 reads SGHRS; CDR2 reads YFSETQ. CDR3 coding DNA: TGCGCCAGCAGTATAAGGACAGGGAAGGAGACCCAGTACTTC. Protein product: CASSIRTGKETQYF.

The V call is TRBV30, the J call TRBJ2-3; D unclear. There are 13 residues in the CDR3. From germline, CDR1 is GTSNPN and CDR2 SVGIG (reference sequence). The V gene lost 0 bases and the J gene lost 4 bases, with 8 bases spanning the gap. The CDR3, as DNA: TGTGCCTGGAGTGTACGTAGCCCAGATACGCAGTATTTT. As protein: CAWSVRSPDTQYF.